Presented here are 2 T cell receptor beta chains from one specimen sequenced in a study of T cell changes during pregnancy in multiple sclerosis (dated by TCRdb to the late 2010s). Library preparation was by the immunoSEQ multiplex PCR assay. This immuneACCESS table, as held by TCRdb, lists in-frame sequences with V and J called but not all clones. Of the missing ones, under half trace to an unresolved V gene in checked studies; the others have no known cause. The sample table contains tens of thousands of clones; only one count was recorded for 90% of them. Jointly, the top ten make up around 2.1% of the sample. The starting material was peripheral blood, obtained in the second trimester of pregnancy. These receptors all stem from a female donor in good health, enrolled as a control in a pregnancy study.

This clone was observed once. The V and J genes are TRBV19 and TRBJ2-1; possible D gene TRBD1, 7 bases. The CDR3 runs to 19 residues. Between the trimmed V and J ends, which lost 0 bases and 1 base, there was a span of 19 bases. The germline CDR1 and CDR2 sequences are LNHDA and SQIVND (reference sequence). The CDR3 spells CASSIEAPGGGLSYNEQFF. The CDR3 DNA sequence: TGTGCCAGTAGTATAGAGGCGCCAGGGGGAGGACTTTCCTACAATGAGCAGTTCTTC.

The chain uses TRBV28 and TRBJ1-5; the match to TRBD1 covers 7 bases. Germline loops: CDR1 MDHEN, CDR2 SYDVKM. This CDR3 region has 14 residues. V dropped 9 bases and J dropped 3; count of bases not matched to a gene: 8. The CDR3 DNA follows: TGTGCCAGTGACCGGGACAGATACAATCAGCCCCAGCATTTT. This translates into CASDRDRYNQPQHF.